Below are 18 T cell receptor beta chains sequenced from a single sample in a study of Ad26.COV2.S vaccination and SARS-CoV-2 variants. This table comes from immunoSEQ multiplex PCR, and its TCRdb copy is limited to in-frame clones, with some not included. The sample carries hundreds of thousands of clones, more than 70% recorded once. Treatment in this sample: about 20 received Ad26.COV2.S at low or high dose, single or two shots; roughly five received placebo; per-sample allocation not given. Sampling took place 63 days after the first vaccine or placebo injection. This specimen was peripheral blood, taken in a trial of Ad26.COV2.S vaccine versus placebo. Receptors originate from a person aged 18-65 years who received the Ad26.COV2.S COVID-19 vaccine or a placebo.

The V and J genes are TRBV30 and TRBJ1-6; a weak D match, TRBD1 (6 bases). CDR3 length: 13 residues. Per the germline V gene, CDR1 is GTSNPN and CDR2 is SVGIG (reference sequence). The V end lost 3 bases, the J end lost 9 bases, and 12 bases lay between the germline ends. CDR3 DNA sequence: TGTGCCTGGAGCAGGGGATCGAGTTCACCCCTCCACTTT. Protein sequence: CAWSRGSSSPLHF.

The rearrangement uses TRBV7-9 and TRBJ1-4; D perhaps matches TRBD1 (6 bases). Trimming removed 5 bases from V and 4 bases from J, with 8 bases in between. The CDR3 consists of 13 residues. Germline V lookup: CDR1 SEHNR, CDR2 FQNEAQ (reference sequence). CDR3 amino acids: CASSRTDNEKLFF. In DNA, the CDR3 is TGTGCCAGCAGCCGGACAGATAATGAAAAACTGTTTTTT. The full variable domain, rest sourced from reference TRBV7-9 and TRBJ1-4, is DTGVSQNPRHKITKRGQNVTFRCDPISEHNRLYWYRQTLGQGPEFLTYFQNEAQLEKSRLLSDRFSAERPKGSFSTLEIQRTEQGDSAMYLCASSRTDNEKLFFGSGTQLSVL.

As to this clone: The same CDR3 is also encoded by other DNA sequences in this sample. The V call is TRBV27, the J call TRBJ1-5; D remains unclear. Germline V CDR1 and CDR2: MNHEY, SMNVEV (reference sequence). The CDR3 contains 14 residues. With 0 bases removed from V and 4 bases from J, the gap between germline ends came to 7 bases. CDR3 sequence: CASSLSTGNQPQHF. The CDR3 bases are TGTGCCAGCAGTTTATCTACGGGGAATCAGCCCCAGCATTTT.

This rearrangement joins TRBV6-5 to TRBJ2-1, with 10 bases lining up with TRBD2. The CDR3 contains 14 residues. Germline V gene sequence: CDR1 MNHEY, CDR2 SVGAGI. V lost 5 bases, J lost 7 bases, and 5 bases stayed unmatched. For the CDR3, the DNA is TGTGCCAGCAGTAGCGGGAGGGCCAAAAATGAGCAGTTCTTC. It is translated as CASSSGRAKNEQFF.

The sample holds one count of this clone. The chain joins TRBV6-5 to TRBJ2-2; D is possibly TRBD1 (6 bases). V was pared by 8 bases and J by 5 bases, with 15 bases between. The CDR3 runs 14 residues. Germline V lookup: CDR1 MNHEY, CDR2 SVGAGI. The CDR3 reads CASRLGQLTGELFF. Here the CDR3 DNA reads TGTGCCAGCCGTTTAGGACAGCTTACCGGGGAGCTGTTTTTT.

The gene calls are TRBV6-2 or TRBV6-3 and TRBJ1-5; D gene uncertain. Trimming removed 2 bases from V and 2 bases from J, with 19 bases in between. Looked up from germline, CDR1 is MNHEY and CDR2 is SVGEGT. CDR3 length: 18 amino acids. CDR3 loop: CASSYNLEVPAGNQPQHF. The CDR3 DNA follows: TGTGCCAGCAGTTACAACCTCGAGGTACCAGCGGGCAATCAGCCCCAGCATTTT.

The chain employs TRBV24-1 and TRBJ2-3; possible D gene TRBD1, 6 bases. Germline values: CDR1 KGHDR, CDR2 SFDVKD. Trimming removed 4 bases at V and 0 bases at J, with 13 bases between. The CDR3 loop spans 16 amino acids. The CDR3 coding sequence is TGTGCCACCAGTGAGATGACAGGTCCTAGCACAGATACGCAGTATTTT. Translation gives CATSEMTGPSTDTQYF.

The chain employs TRBV3-1 (or the pseudogene TRBV3-2) and TRBJ2-1; 9 bases agree with TRBD2. Germline V CDR1 and CDR2: LGHDT, YNNKEL (reference sequence). V gave up 1 base and J gave up 7 bases; unmatched junction bases: 8. The CDR3 is 16 amino acids. This CDR3 reads CASSQGSGSKRNEQFF. The CDR3 coding sequence is TGTGCCAGCAGCCAAGGTAGCGGGAGCAAGAGGAATGAGCAGTTCTTC.

The chain joins TRBV6-1 to TRBJ1-5; D is ambiguous. The V gene's germline CDR1 is MNHNS and CDR2 SASEGT. This CDR3 has 15 residues. V was trimmed by 6 bases and J by 3 bases, leaving 15 bases between them. In DNA form, the CDR3 reads TGTGCCAGCAGGGGTATTGGAGGAATCAATCAGCCCCAGCATTTT. Amino acid sequence: CASRGIGGINQPQHF.

To note about this clone: In the same sample, other DNA sequences code for this CDR3. The J gene is TRBJ2-3, the V gene TRBV11-2; D is tentatively TRBD1 or TRBD2 (6 bases each). V lost 6 bases to trimming and J lost 0 bases, with 13 bases between them. The CDR3 covers 15 residues. The V gene's germline CDR1 is SGHAT and CDR2 FQNNGV. The DNA of the CDR3 is TGTGCCAGCAGTTCCGGGGGCAGGAGCACAGATACGCAGTATTTT. This encodes CASSSGGRSTDTQYF.

J is TRBJ2-7 and V is TRBV18; TRBD2 aligns across 9 bases. With 1 base clipped from V and 3 bases from J, the junction kept 4 bases outside the gene matches. This CDR3 is built from 15 residues. Per germline, CDR1 KGHSH and CDR2 LQKENI. CDR3 in amino acids: CASSPRRLAVYEQYF. CDR3 sequence (DNA): TGTGCCAGCTCACCACGGAGACTAGCGGTCTACGAGCAGTACTTC.

This clone was recorded a few times. The chain is built from TRBV27 and TRBJ2-1; D is ambiguous. This CDR3 spans 13 amino acids. V lost 1 base, J lost 8 bases, and 9 bases lay in between. Germline CDR1 is MNHEY and CDR2 is SMNVEV (reference sequence). The DNA for the CDR3 is TGTGCCAGCAGTTTATGGAACGAGGATGAGCAGTTCTTC. Its protein product is CASSLWNEDEQFF.

CDR3: CASSPVIDTGELFF. CDR3 DNA sequence: TGTGCCAGCTCACCAGTGATTGACACCGGGGAGCTGTTTTTT. J is TRBJ2-2 and V is TRBV18; D remains unclear. Trimming removed 2 bases from V and 3 bases from J, with 7 bases in between. Germline lookup yields CDR1 KGHSH and CDR2 LQKENI. The CDR3 spans 14 residues.

The CDR3 spells CAWSGGDGQPQHF. DNA for the CDR3: TGTGCCTGGAGTGGTGGGGACGGTCAGCCCCAGCATTTT. The chain combines TRBV30 with TRBJ1-5; tentative D call: TRBD1 (5 bases). Trimming cost V 1 base and J 6 bases, with 10 bases left between them. Germline lookup yields CDR1 GTSNPN and CDR2 SVGIG (reference sequence). The CDR3 contains 13 residues.

The chain carries TRBV3-1 (or the pseudogene TRBV3-2) and TRBJ1-2; tentatively, D is TRBD1 (5 bases). Trimming took off 3 bases at V and 7 bases at J, with 15 bases between the two ends. CDR3 length: 14 residues. CDR1 is LGHDT, CDR2 YNNKEL, per germline (reference sequence). In DNA, the CDR3 is TGTGCCAGCAGCCACGCCGCGGGGGGACGTGGCTACACCTTC. Translated: CASSHAAGGRGYTF.

The V gene is TRBV3-1 (or the pseudogene TRBV3-2), the J gene TRBJ2-7; a possible D gene is TRBD2 (6 bases). Trimming cost V 0 bases and J 2 bases, with 14 bases left between them. This CDR3 comprises 16 residues. Germline V gives CDR1 LGHDT, CDR2 YNNKEL (reference sequence). This CDR3 reads CASSQDRDSVTYEQYF. The CDR3 nucleotides are TGTGCCAGCAGCCAAGATCGGGACTCTGTCACCTACGAGCAGTACTTC.

The rearrangement joins TRBV27 to TRBJ2-5; perhaps TRBD2 as D (6 bases). CDR1 MNHEY and CDR2 SMNVEV come from the germline V gene (reference sequence). Trimming removed 2 bases from V and 6 bases from J, with 10 bases in between. The CDR3 extends over 13 amino acids. CDR3 protein: CASSLGAGQTQYF. CDR3 in DNA: TGTGCCAGCAGTTTAGGGGCGGGGCAGACCCAGTACTTC.

V usage is TRBV6-1 and J usage is TRBJ1-1; perhaps TRBD1 as D (6 bases). Germline V lookup: CDR1 MNHNS, CDR2 SASEGT. The CDR3 length is 13 residues. Trimming pared 3 bases from V and 4 bases from J, leaving 9 bases between. The CDR3 region is CASSETGPTEAFF. The CDR3 DNA sequence: TGTGCCAGCAGTGAGACAGGTCCCACTGAAGCTTTCTTT.